This T cell receptor beta chain appears in the sequencing data of a study of identical twins. TCRdb reanalysed the 5' RACE reads using MiXCR and keeps one entry per CDR3 protein. The sample shows 450,000 or so distinct CDR3 sequences, 20% to 25% of them seen only once. The study, taken as a whole, reports: Insertions ran lower in abundant cord blood beta clonotypes, though not in memory repertoires. Its conclusions, products of cross-sectional statistical analysis, did not come from following the same donors.

As for this clonotype: Its antigen is as yet unknown.

The CDR3 is made up of 16 amino acids. Germline V gene sequence: CDR1 DFQATT, CDR2 SNEGSKA (reference sequence). Trimming took 1 base from V and 3 from J; bases not matched to a gene: 6. A further study also used this sample, focusing on T cells expressing NK-cell markers. This second report adds: Within several experiments, an anti-gamma-delta TCR antibody kept the sorting limited to alpha-beta TCR T cells. The study found these clonotypes also leading the CD3+CD56-NKG2C+ fraction in a few donors.

Sequencing used CD4+ T cells sorted from blood. The source is a woman aged 18-35 years in good health. This rearrangement joins TRBV20-1 to TRBJ2-1; 10 bases match TRBD2. CDR3 DNA: TGCAGTGCTAGAGCTCCCTTAGCGGGAGGCTACAATGAGCAGTTCTTC. Protein: CSARAPLAGGYNEQFF.